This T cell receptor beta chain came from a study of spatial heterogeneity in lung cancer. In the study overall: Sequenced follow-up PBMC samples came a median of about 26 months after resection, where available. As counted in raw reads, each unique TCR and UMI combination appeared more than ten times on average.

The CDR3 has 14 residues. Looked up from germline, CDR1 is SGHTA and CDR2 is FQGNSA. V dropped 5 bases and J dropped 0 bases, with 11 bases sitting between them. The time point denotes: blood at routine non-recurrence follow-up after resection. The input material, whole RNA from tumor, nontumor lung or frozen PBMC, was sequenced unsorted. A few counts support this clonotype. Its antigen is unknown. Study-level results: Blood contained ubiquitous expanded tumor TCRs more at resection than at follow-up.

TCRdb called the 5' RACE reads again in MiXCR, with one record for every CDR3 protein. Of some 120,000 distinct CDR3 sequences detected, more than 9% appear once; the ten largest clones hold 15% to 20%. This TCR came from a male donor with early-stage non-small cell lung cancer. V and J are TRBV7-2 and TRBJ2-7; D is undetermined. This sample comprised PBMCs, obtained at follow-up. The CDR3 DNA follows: TGTGCCAGCAGCCCCTTAGCCCTCTCCTACGAGCAGTACTTC. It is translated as CASSPLALSYEQYF. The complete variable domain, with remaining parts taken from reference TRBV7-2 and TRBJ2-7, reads GAGVSQSPSNKVTEKGKDVELRCDPISGHTALYWYRQSLGQGLEFLIYFQGNSAPDKSGLPSDRFSAERTGGSVSTLTIQRTQQEDSAVYLCASSPLALSYEQYFGPGTRLTVT.